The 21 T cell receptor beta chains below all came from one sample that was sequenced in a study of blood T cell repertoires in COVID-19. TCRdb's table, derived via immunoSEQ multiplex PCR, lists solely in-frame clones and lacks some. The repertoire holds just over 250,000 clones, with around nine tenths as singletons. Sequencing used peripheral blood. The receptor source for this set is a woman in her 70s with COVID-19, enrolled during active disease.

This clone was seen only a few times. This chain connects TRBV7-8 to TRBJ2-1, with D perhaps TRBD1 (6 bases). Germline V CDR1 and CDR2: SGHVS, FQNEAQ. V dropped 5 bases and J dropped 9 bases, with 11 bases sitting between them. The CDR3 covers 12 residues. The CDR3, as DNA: TGTGCCAGCAGCCTTTACAGGGCTGAGCAGTTCTTC. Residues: CASSLYRAEQFF.

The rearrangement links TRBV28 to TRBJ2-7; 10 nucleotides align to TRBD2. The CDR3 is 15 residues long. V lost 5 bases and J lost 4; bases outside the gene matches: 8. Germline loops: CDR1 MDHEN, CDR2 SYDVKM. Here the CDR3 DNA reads TGTGCCAGCAGTCCGGGACTAGCGAGTTTGTACGAGCAGTACTTC. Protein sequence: CASSPGLASLYEQYF.

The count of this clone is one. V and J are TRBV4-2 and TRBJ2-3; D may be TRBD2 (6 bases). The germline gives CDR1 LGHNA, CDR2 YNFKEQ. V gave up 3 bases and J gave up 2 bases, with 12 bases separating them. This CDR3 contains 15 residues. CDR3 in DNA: TGTGCCAGCAGCCACGGCGGGGAAATCACAGATACGCAGTATTTT. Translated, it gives CASSHGGEITDTQYF.

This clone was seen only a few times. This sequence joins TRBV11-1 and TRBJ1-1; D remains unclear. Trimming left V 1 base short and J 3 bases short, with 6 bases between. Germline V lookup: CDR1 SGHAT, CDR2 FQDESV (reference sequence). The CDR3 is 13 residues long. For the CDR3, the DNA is TGTGCCAGCAGCTTAGACCGGTACACTGAAGCTTTCTTT. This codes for CASSLDRYTEAFF.

The CDR3 loop is CASSELIGGQGDFRYGYTF. The CDR3 bases are TGTGCCAGCAGTGAATTAATAGGGGGACAGGGGGATTTTCGGTATGGCTACACCTTC. The chain links TRBV27 to TRBJ1-2, with TRBD1 matching over 11 bases. Looked up from germline, CDR1 is MNHEY and CDR2 is SMNVEV (reference sequence). This CDR3 comprises 19 residues. The V gene end was trimmed by 5 bases and the J gene end by 5 bases; junction bases not matched to a gene: 19.

CDR3 loop: CASTLGGVQPQHF. Written as DNA, the CDR3 is TGTGCCAGCACCTTAGGGGGGGTTCAGCCCCAGCATTTT. This chain uses TRBV28 with TRBJ1-5, with D perhaps matching TRBD1 (6 bases). V shed 7 bases and J shed 6 bases, with 13 bases lying between them. Per germline, CDR1 MDHEN and CDR2 SYDVKM. The CDR3 is 13 residues long.

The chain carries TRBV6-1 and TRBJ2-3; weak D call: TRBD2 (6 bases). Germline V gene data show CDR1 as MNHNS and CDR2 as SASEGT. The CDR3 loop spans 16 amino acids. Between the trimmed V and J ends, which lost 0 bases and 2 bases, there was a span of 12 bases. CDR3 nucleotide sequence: TGTGCCAGCAGTGAAGCGCGGTCTAGCGCCACAGATACGCAGTATTTT. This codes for CASSEARSSATDTQYF.

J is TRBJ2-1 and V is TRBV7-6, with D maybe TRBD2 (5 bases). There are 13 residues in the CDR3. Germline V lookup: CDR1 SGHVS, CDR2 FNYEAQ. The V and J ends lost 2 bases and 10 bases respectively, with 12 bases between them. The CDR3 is CASSLLTTPEQFF. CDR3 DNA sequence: TGTGCCAGCAGCTTATTGACTACTCCCGAGCAGTTCTTC. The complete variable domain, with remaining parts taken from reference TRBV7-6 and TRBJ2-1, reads GAGVSQSPRYKVTKRGQDVALRCDPISGHVSLYWYRQALGQGPEFLTYFNYEAQQDKSGLPNDRFSAERPEGSISTLTIQRTEQRDSAMYRCASSLLTTPEQFFGPGTRLTVL.

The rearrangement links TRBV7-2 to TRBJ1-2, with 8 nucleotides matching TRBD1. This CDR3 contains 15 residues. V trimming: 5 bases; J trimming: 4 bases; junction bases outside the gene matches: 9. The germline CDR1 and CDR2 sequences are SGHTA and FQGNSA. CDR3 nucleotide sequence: TGTGCCAGCAGCCCAGCTCAGGGGGCCGTCTATGGCTACACCTTC. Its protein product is CASSPAQGAVYGYTF.

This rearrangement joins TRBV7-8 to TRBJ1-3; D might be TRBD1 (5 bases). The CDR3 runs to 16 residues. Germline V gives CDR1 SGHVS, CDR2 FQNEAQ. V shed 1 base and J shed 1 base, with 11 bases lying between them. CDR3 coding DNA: TGTGCCAGCAGCTTAGAGGGGCCTCCGTCTGGAAACACCATATATTTT. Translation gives CASSLEGPPSGNTIYF.

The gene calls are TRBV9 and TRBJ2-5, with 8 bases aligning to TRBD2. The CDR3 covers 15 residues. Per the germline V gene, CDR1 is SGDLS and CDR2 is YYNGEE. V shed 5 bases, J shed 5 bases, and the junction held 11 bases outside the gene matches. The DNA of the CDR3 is TGTGCCAGCAGTGCCAGGGGAGCGGGAGAGGAGACCCAGTACTTC. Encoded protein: CASSARGAGEETQYF.

Here the CDR3 reads CASSLTSGGASYGYTF. CDR3 in DNA: TGTGCCAGCAGTTTAACATCGGGGGGCGCAAGCTATGGCTACACCTTC. The rearrangement joins TRBV28 to TRBJ1-2, with D possibly being TRBD1 (6 bases). The CDR3 length is 16 residues. The V gene's germline CDR1 is MDHEN and CDR2 SYDVKM. Trimming pared 2 bases from V and 4 bases from J, leaving 17 bases between.

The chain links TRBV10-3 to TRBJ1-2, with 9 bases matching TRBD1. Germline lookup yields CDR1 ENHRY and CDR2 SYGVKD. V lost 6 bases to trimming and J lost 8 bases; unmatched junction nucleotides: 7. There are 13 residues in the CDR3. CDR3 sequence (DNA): TGTGCCATCAGCGCCACAGGGGGCGACGGCTACACCTTC. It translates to CAISATGGDGYTF.

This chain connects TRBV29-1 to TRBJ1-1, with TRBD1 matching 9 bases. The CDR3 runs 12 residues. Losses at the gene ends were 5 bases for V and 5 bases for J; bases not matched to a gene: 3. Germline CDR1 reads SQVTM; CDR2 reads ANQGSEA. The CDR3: CSVNRGPTEAFF. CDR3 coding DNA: TGCAGCGTTAACAGGGGGCCGACTGAAGCTTTCTTT.

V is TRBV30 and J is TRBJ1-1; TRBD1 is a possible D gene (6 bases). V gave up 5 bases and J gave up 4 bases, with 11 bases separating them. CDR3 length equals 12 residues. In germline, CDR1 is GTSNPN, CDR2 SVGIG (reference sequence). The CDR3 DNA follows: TGTGCCTGGGGCAACAGGGCCACTGAAGCTTTCTTT. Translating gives CAWGNRATEAFF.

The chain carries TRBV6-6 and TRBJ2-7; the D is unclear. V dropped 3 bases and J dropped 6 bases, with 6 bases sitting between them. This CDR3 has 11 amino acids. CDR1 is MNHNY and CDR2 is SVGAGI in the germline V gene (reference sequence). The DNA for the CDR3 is TGTGCCAGCAGTTATCGTCTCGAGCAGTACTTC. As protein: CASSYRLEQYF.

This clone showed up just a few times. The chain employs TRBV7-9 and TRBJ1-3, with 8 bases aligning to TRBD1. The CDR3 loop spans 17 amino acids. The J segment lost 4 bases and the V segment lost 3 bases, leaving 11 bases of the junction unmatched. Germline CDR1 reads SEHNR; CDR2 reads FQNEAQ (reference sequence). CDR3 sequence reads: CASSFPSGTGAGNTIYF. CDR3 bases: TGTGCCAGCAGCTTCCCGTCCGGGACAGGCGCAGGAAACACCATATATTTT.

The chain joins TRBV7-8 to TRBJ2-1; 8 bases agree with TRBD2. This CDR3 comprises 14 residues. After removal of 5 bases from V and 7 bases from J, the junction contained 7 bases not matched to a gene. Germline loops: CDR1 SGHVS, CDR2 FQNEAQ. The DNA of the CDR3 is TGTGCCAGCAGCAATAGCGGGAACCGGAATGAGCAGTTCTTC. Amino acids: CASSNSGNRNEQFF.

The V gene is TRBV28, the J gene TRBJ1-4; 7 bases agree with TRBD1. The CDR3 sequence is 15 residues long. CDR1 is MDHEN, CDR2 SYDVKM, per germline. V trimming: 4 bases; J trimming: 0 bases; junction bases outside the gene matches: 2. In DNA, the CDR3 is TGTGCCAGCAGTTGGGACAGAGCAACTAATGAAAAACTGTTTTTT. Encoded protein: CASSWDRATNEKLFF.

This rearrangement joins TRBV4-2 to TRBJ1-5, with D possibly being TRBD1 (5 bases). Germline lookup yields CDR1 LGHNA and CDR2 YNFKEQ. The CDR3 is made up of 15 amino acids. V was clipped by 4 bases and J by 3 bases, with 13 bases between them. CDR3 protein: CASSPQLDTNQPQHF. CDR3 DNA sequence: TGTGCCAGCAGCCCACAGCTGGACACCAATCAGCCCCAGCATTTT.

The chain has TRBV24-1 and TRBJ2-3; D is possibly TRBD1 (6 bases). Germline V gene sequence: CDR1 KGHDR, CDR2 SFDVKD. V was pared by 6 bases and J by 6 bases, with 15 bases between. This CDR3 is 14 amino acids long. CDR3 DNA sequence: TGTGCCACCAGTAAACAGGGAAGTTGGGATACGCAGTATTTT. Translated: CATSKQGSWDTQYF.